The next 21 T cell receptor beta chains were all read from a single sample in a study of response to subunit inactivated influenza vaccine. TCRdb used MiXCR to reprocess the RT-PCR reads, holding one entry per CDR3 protein. This table holds roughly 500,000 distinct CDR3 sequences, around 25% found once. The sample was also linked to a second study, of T cells expressing NK-cell markers. That paper states: UMIs accompanied the 5'RACE template switching by which TCR beta cDNA was made.

The material sequenced was CD4+ T cells sorted from PBMCs, taken 11 to 12 days after vaccination. Receptor source: a man over 45 who received an inactivated influenza vaccine.

The V and J genes are TRBV6-5 and TRBJ1-1; 11 nucleotides match TRBD1. The CDR3 spans 12 residues. Germline lookup yields CDR1 MNHEY and CDR2 SVGAGI. The V and J ends lost 6 bases and 8 bases, in that order; junction bases with no gene match: 2. The CDR3, as DNA: TGTGCCAGCAGACGGACAGGGGGCGAAGCTTTCTTT. It encodes CASRRTGGEAFF.

This chain links TRBV7-6 with TRBJ2-3; TRBD1 aligns across 9 bases. J lost 5 bases, V lost 5 bases, and 8 bases had no gene match. The CDR3 is 15 residues long. Looked up from germline, CDR1 is SGHVS and CDR2 is FNYEAQ. In DNA form, the CDR3 reads TGTGCCAGCAGCGCAAGGACAGGGGAAGGAGATACGCAGTATTTT. Its translation is CASSARTGEGDTQYF.

The chain joins TRBV6-2 or TRBV6-3 to TRBJ2-7, with TRBD2 matching 8 bases. This CDR3 is 17 amino acids long. Germline V gene data show CDR1 as MNHEY and CDR2 as SVGEGT. V was pared by 6 bases and J by 1 base, with 14 bases of the junction left unmatched. Written as DNA, the CDR3 is TGTGCCAGCAGGCCCACGCTTACTAGCGGCACTTCCTACGAGCAGTACTTC. Amino acid sequence: CASRPTLTSGTSYEQYF.

CDR3 protein: CASSSWQGAQAKNIQYF. The CDR3 DNA follows: TGTGCCAGCAGTTCATGGCAGGGGGCGCAGGCCAAAAACATTCAGTACTTC. V gene TRBV28 combines with J gene TRBJ2-4; TRBD1 aligns across 8 bases. Germline loops: CDR1 MDHEN, CDR2 SYDVKM. The CDR3 is made up of 17 amino acids. After removal of 4 bases from V and 1 base from J, the junction contained 9 bases not matched to a gene.

This clonotype was observed a handful of times. J is TRBJ2-1 and V is TRBV11-2, with D unclear. V lost 1 base, J lost 6 bases, and 16 bases lay in between. The CDR3 is 16 amino acids. CDR1 is SGHAT and CDR2 is FQNNGV in the germline V gene. CDR3 loop: CASSLGGSSYFNEQFF. The DNA for the CDR3 is TGTGCCAGCAGCTTAGGAGGCTCGTCCTATTTCAATGAGCAGTTCTTC.

The chain joins TRBV6-2 or TRBV6-3 to TRBJ2-7; 10 bases are a match to TRBD1. The V gene end was trimmed by 6 bases and the J gene end by 6 bases; junction bases not matched to a gene: 11. The CDR3 has 15 residues. Germline CDR1 MNHEY, CDR2 SVGEGT. The CDR3 reads CASSPRQGASIEQYF. The CDR3 region has the DNA TGTGCCAGCAGCCCTCGACAGGGGGCTTCTATCGAGCAGTACTTC.

Ten or more counts support this clonotype. This chain joins TRBV7-3 and TRBJ2-1; D gene ambiguous. This CDR3 is built from 13 residues. V lost 4 bases, J lost 13 bases, and 17 bases lay in between. CDR1 and CDR2 (germline): SGHTA, FQGTGA. In DNA form, the CDR3 reads TGTGCCAGCAGCTCCTCCCCAGACACTTCTCAGTTCTTC. Its translation: CASSSSPDTSQFF.

The chain couples TRBV6-2 or TRBV6-3 to TRBJ2-1; tentative D call: TRBD2 (6 bases). Germline values: CDR1 MNHEY, CDR2 SVGEGT. Trimming cost V 6 bases and J 8 bases, with 14 bases left between them. CDR3 length: 13 amino acids. In nucleotides, the CDR3 is TGTGCCAGCAGGGGACTTTCTGCCGATGAGCAGTTCTTC. It translates to CASRGLSADEQFF.

The rearrangement uses TRBV9 and TRBJ2-5; the D gene could be TRBD1 or TRBD2 (5 bases each). V was cut by 1 base and J by 2 bases, with 12 bases left in between. CDR3 length: 15 amino acids. Germline assignment: CDR1 SGDLS and CDR2 YYNGEE. CDR3 region: CASSVYGGAQETQYF. The CDR3 nucleotides are TGTGCCAGCAGCGTATATGGGGGAGCACAAGAGACCCAGTACTTC.

This clonotype has a count of ten or more. This chain connects TRBV7-2 to TRBJ1-5; weak D call: TRBD1 (6 bases). V was trimmed by 2 bases and J by 5 bases, leaving 7 bases between them. This CDR3 comprises 13 residues. CDR1 SGHTA and CDR2 FQGNSA come from the germline V gene. The CDR3 DNA follows: TGTGCCAGCAGCTTATCAGGGGATCAGCCCCAGCATTTT. This sequence encodes CASSLSGDQPQHF.

This clonotype was seen a handful of times. This chain links TRBV3-1 with TRBJ2-7; 13 bases are a match to TRBD2. The CDR3 runs 16 residues. Germline trimming cut 0 bases from V and 4 bases from J; bases unmatched to any gene: 3. CDR1 and CDR2 (germline): LGHDT, YNNKEL (reference sequence). The CDR3, as DNA: TGTGCCAGCAGCCAAGAGGGACTAGCGGGACCTTACGAGCAGTACTTC. Residues: CASSQEGLAGPYEQYF.

This clonotype has a handful of counts. The chain combines TRBV7-2 with TRBJ2-1; D is ambiguous. Trimming left V 3 bases short and J 1 base short, with 10 bases between. The CDR3 extends over 15 amino acids. CDR1 and CDR2 from the germline V gene are SGHTA and FQGNSA. The CDR3 is CASSFWLPSYNEQFF. Written as DNA, the CDR3 is TGTGCCAGCAGCTTTTGGCTACCGTCCTACAATGAGCAGTTCTTC.

This clonotype was recorded a few times. V usage is TRBV20-1 and J usage is TRBJ2-2; D possibly corresponds to TRBD1 (5 bases). Germline V gene sequence: CDR1 DFQATT, CDR2 SNEGSKA (reference sequence). The CDR3 is 16 amino acids. V lost 0 bases and J lost 0, with 11 bases in between. The CDR3 sequence is CSARDFRGANTGELFF. The CDR3 coding sequence is TGCAGTGCTAGAGATTTTAGGGGCGCGAACACCGGGGAGCTGTTTTTT.

This chain uses TRBV15 with TRBJ1-5, with unresolved D. The CDR3 extends over 15 amino acids. The germline CDR1 and CDR2 sequences are LNHNV and YYDKDF (reference sequence). V lost 3 bases, J lost 1 base, and 10 bases lay in between. The CDR3 sequence: CATSSGFTSNQPQHF. The CDR3 DNA is TGTGCCACCAGCAGTGGCTTTACCAGCAATCAGCCCCAGCATTTT.

This clonotype showed up just a few times. The V gene is TRBV12-3 or TRBV12-4, the J gene TRBJ1-6; D not resolved. The CDR3 runs to 16 residues. V lost 2 bases, J lost 7 bases, and 15 bases lay in between. CDR3 region: CASSLRLRDVNSPLHF. CDR3 nucleotide sequence: TGTGCCAGCAGTTTAAGGTTGAGAGACGTGAATTCACCCCTCCACTTT.

This clonotype was counted between two and nine times. The J gene is TRBJ2-7, the V gene TRBV7-2, with D perhaps matching TRBD1 or TRBD2 (5 bases each). Per the germline V gene, CDR1 is SGHTA and CDR2 is FQGNSA. Trimming removed 2 bases from V and 0 bases from J, with 8 bases in between. This CDR3 has 14 amino acids. The CDR3 DNA reads TGTGCCAGCAGCTTATGGGGGAGCTCCTACGAGCAGTACTTC. Translating it yields CASSLWGSSYEQYF.

There are a few counts of this clonotype. V gene TRBV24-1 combines with J gene TRBJ2-1; 10 positions match TRBD2. The CDR3 extends over 16 amino acids. The V and J ends lost 4 bases and 7 bases, in that order; junction bases with no gene match: 9. CDR1 KGHDR and CDR2 SFDVKD come from the germline V gene. CDR3: CATSEPLAGVKNEQFF. The CDR3 region has the DNA TGTGCCACCAGTGAACCTCTAGCGGGAGTGAAGAATGAGCAGTTCTTC.

In its sample, this clonotype was seen a few times. A much larger clone lies a single base off, so this may be a read error. This chain links TRBV4-1 with TRBJ2-1, with D possibly matching TRBD2 (7 bases). The CDR3 loop spans 14 amino acids. Trimming shortened V by 3 bases and J by 9 bases, and 15 bases separated the two germline ends. Per germline, CDR1 MGHRA and CDR2 YSYEKL. The CDR3 region is CASSQPRRGLEQFF. In nucleotides, the CDR3 is TGCGCCAGCAGCCAGCCCCGGCGGGGGCTTGAGCAGTTCTTC.

There are a few counts of this clonotype. This chain links TRBV12-3 or TRBV12-4 with TRBJ2-1, with TRBD1 identical over 9 bases. V lost 8 bases and J lost 3; bases outside the gene matches: 8. This CDR3 has 15 amino acids. The CDR3 sequence: CASFSRDRDYNEQFF. The DNA for the CDR3 is TGTGCCAGCTTTAGCCGGGACAGGGACTACAATGAGCAGTTCTTC.

This clonotype turned up a few times. The CDR3 sequence: CASSPVMSQLGYTF. DNA for the CDR3: TGTGCCAGCAGCCCGGTGATGTCTCAACTTGGCTACACCTTC. The J gene is TRBJ1-2, the V gene TRBV5-6; D is ambiguous. Trimming stripped 4 bases from V and 7 bases from J, with 17 bases between. The germline V gene encodes CDR1 SGHDT and CDR2 YYEEEE. The CDR3 is 14 residues long. Based on the CDR3 plus reference TRBV5-6 and TRBJ1-2, the full variable domain is DAGVTQSPTHLIKTRGQQVTLRCSPKSGHDTVSWYQQALGQGPQFIFQYYEEEERQRGNFPDRFSGHQFPNYSSELNVNALLLGDSALYLCASSPVMSQLGYTFGSGTRLTVV.

The chain uses TRBV3-1 and TRBJ2-5; 8 nucleotides align to TRBD2. Unmatched junction bases numbered 7, after V lost 3 bases and J lost 4 bases. The CDR3 has 15 amino acids. CDR1 and CDR2 (germline): LGHDT, YNNKEL (reference sequence). CDR3 amino acids: CASSQLAGRGETQYF. The CDR3 DNA sequence: TGTGCCAGCAGCCAGTTAGCGGGGAGGGGAGAGACCCAGTACTTC.